This T cell receptor beta chain was profiled in a study of T cell responses to AZD1222 COVID-19 vaccine. Investigators merged groups given second doses at roughly 4 or roughly 12 weeks. This CDR3 spans 16 amino acids. Per germline, CDR1 MGHRA and CDR2 YSYEKL. V shed 0 bases and J shed 3 bases, with 14 bases lying between them. TCRdb's copy holds only in-frame clones and misses some; the assay was immunoSEQ multiplex PCR. This table holds 95,000 to 150,000 clones, more than 70% found once. This clone was detected a few times. V usage is TRBV4-1 and J usage is TRBJ1-1, with D uncertain. This receptor was taken from an adult who received the AZD1222 COVID-19 vaccine. This sample comprised peripheral blood, obtained 28 days after the second AZD1222 dose. CDR3 nucleotide sequence: TGCGCCAGCAGCCAAGATCTCGGGTGGGTCGACACTGAAGCTTTCTTT. Translating gives CASSQDLGWVDTEAFF.